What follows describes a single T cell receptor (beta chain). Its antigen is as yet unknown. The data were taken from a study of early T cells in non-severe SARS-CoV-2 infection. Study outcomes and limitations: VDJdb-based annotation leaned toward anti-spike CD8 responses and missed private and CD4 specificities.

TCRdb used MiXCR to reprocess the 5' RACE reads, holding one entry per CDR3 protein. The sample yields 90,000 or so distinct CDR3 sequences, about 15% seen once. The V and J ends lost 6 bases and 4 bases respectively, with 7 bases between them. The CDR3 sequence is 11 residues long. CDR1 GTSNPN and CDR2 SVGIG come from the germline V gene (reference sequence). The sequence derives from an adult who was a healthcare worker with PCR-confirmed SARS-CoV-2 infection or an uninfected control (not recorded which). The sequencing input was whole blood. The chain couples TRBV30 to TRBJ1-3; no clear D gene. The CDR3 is CACRIGNTIYF. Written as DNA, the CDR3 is TGTGCCTGCCGCATCGGAAACACCATATATTTT. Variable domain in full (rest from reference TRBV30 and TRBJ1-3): SQTIHQWPATLVQPVGSPLSLECTVEGTSNPNLYWYRQAAGRGLQLLFYSVGIGQISSEVPQNLSASRPQDRQFILSSKKLLLSDSGFYLCACRIGNTIYFGEGSWLTVV.